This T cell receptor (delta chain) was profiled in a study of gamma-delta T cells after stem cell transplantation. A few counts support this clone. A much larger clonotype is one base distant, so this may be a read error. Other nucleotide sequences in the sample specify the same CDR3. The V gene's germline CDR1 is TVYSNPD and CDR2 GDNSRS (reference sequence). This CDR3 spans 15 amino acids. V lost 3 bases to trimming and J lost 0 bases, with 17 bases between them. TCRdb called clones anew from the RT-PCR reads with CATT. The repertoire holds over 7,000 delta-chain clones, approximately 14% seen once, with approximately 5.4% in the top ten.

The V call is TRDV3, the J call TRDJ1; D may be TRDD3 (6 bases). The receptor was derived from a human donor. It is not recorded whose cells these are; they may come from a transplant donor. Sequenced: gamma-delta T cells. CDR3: CAFPRWGPHTDKLIF. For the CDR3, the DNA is TGTGCCTTCCCCAGGTGGGGGCCCCACACCGATAAACTCATCTTT.